A single sample is the source of the 30 T cell receptor beta chains below, sequenced in a study of blood T cell repertoires in COVID-19. Measured with immunoSEQ multiplex PCR; TCRdb has only the in-frame clones, and not every one. The data show tens of thousands of clones, roughly 88% seen once. Specimen: peripheral blood. The receptors come from a woman in her 70s with acute or convalescent COVID-19.

This rearrangement joins TRBV19 to TRBJ1-2, with 7 bases aligning to TRBD1. From germline, CDR1 is LNHDA and CDR2 SQIVND (reference sequence). CDR3 length: 13 amino acids. V gave up 6 bases and J gave up 5 bases; unmatched junction bases: 6. CDR3 coding DNA: TGTGCCAGTAGCGACAGGGTATATTATGGCTACACCTTC. Protein product: CASSDRVYYGYTF. The entire variable domain, with the rest obtained from reference TRBV19 and TRBJ1-2, is as follows: DGGITQSPKYLFRKEGQNVTLSCEQNLNHDAMYWYRQDPGQGLRLIYYSQIVNDFQKGDIAEGYSVSREKKESFPLTVTSAQKNPTAFYLCASSDRVYYGYTFGSGTRLTVV.

V gene TRBV7-9 combines with J gene TRBJ2-3; 9 nucleotides align to TRBD1. This CDR3 comprises 14 residues. Per the germline V gene, CDR1 is SEHNR and CDR2 is FQNEAQ (reference sequence). V lost 2 bases and J lost 4; bases outside the gene matches: 1. The DNA of the CDR3 is TGTGCCAGCAGCTTAAGACAGGGGGCAGATACGCAGTATTTT. Translation: CASSLRQGADTQYF. The complete variable domain, with remaining parts taken from reference TRBV7-9 and TRBJ2-3, reads DTGVSQNPRHKITKRGQNVTFRCDPISEHNRLYWYRQTLGQGPEFLTYFQNEAQLEKSRLLSDRFSAERPKGSFSTLEIQRTEQGDSAMYLCASSLRQGADTQYFGPGTRLTVL.

J is TRBJ2-2 and V is TRBV5-4; D call uncertain. The CDR3 has 15 amino acids. The V gene lost 2 bases and the J gene lost 3 bases, with 11 bases spanning the gap. Germline CDR1 reads SGHNT; CDR2 reads YYREEE (reference sequence). CDR3 loop: CASSFGSRDTGELFF. DNA of the CDR3: TGTGCCAGCAGCTTTGGCTCACGGGACACCGGGGAGCTGTTTTTT.

The rearrangement uses TRBV7-2 and TRBJ1-4, with TRBD1 identical over 10 bases. Germline lookup yields CDR1 SGHTA and CDR2 FQGNSA. Trimming cost V 5 bases and J 8 bases; bases outside gene matches: 14. The CDR3 runs 17 residues. The CDR3: CASSETPGQGLWEKLFF. The CDR3 DNA sequence: TGTGCCAGCAGCGAAACCCCGGGACAGGGGCTTTGGGAAAAACTGTTTTTT.

The chain uses TRBV28 and TRBJ1-1; 8 bases fit TRBD1. V dropped 5 bases and J dropped 1; count of bases not matched to a gene: 9. Germline V gene data show CDR1 as MDHEN and CDR2 as SYDVKM. CDR3 length: 16 amino acids. In DNA, the CDR3 is TGTGCCAGCAGTAGACAGGGGCTGGGGGGGAACACTGAAGCTTTCTTT. Translation: CASSRQGLGGNTEAFF.

This rearrangement joins TRBV28 to TRBJ1-1; D might be TRBD1 (5 bases). V was cut by 5 bases and J by 10 bases, with 17 bases left in between. This CDR3 is 13 amino acids long. Germline-derived CDR1 and CDR2 are MDHEN and SYDVKM. DNA for the CDR3: TGTGCCAGCAGTCTCCAGGGTTTTGTATTAGCTTTCTTT. This gives the protein CASSLQGFVLAFF.

This clone has just a few counts. The V gene is TRBV18, the J gene TRBJ2-7, with a tentative D call TRBD1 (5 bases). Germline CDR1 KGHSH, CDR2 LQKENI. V lost 4 bases to trimming and J lost 5 bases, with 12 bases between them. The CDR3 consists of 13 residues. CDR3 sequence (DNA): TGTGCCAGCTCACTCAGCAGGGAAGACGAGCAGTACTTC. Residues: CASSLSREDEQYF.

V gene TRBV6-2 or TRBV6-3 combines with J gene TRBJ1-1; D might be TRBD1 (6 bases). This CDR3 has 17 residues. The V gene's germline CDR1 is MNHEY and CDR2 SVGEGT. With 2 bases removed from V and 1 base from J, the gap between germline ends came to 17 bases. CDR3 sequence (DNA): TGTGCCAGCAGTTACACGCCGGGGACAACAGGGAACACTGAAGCTTTCTTT. Its translation: CASSYTPGTTGNTEAFF.

This clone occurred a few times. This sequence joins TRBV28 and TRBJ1-5; 9 bases align to TRBD1. Per germline, CDR1 MDHEN and CDR2 SYDVKM. Trimming removed 4 bases from V and 4 bases from J; junction bases left unmatched: 8. The CDR3 totals 16 residues. The CDR3 sequence is CASSSGQGMGNQPQHF. DNA of the CDR3: TGTGCCAGCAGTTCCGGACAGGGGATGGGAAATCAGCCCCAGCATTTT.

In this sample, this clone turned up a few times. This chain connects TRBV11-2 to TRBJ2-7, with 10 positions matching TRBD1. This CDR3 region has 14 residues. Germline V gene lookup returns CDR1 SGHAT and CDR2 FQNNGV. Trimming at V came to 4 bases and at J to 3 bases, leaving 3 bases not matched to a gene. The CDR3 bases are TGTGCCAGCAGCTCCGGGACAGGGGACTACGAGCAGTACTTC. Translated: CASSSGTGDYEQYF.

This clone was found once. This rearrangement joins TRBV6-6 to TRBJ2-5; 9 nucleotides match TRBD2. The CDR3 consists of 16 residues. The germline V gene has CDR1 MNHNY and CDR2 SVGAGI (reference sequence). Trimming at V came to 6 bases and at J to 4 bases, leaving 12 bases not matched to a gene. The CDR3, as DNA: TGTGCCAGCAGCCACCTGGGTAGCGGGAGAGGAGAGACCCAGTACTTC. This gives the protein CASSHLGSGRGETQYF.

Only one count was recorded for this clone. The V gene is TRBV6-6, the J gene TRBJ1-5; D is unclear. Germline loops: CDR1 MNHNY, CDR2 SVGAGI (reference sequence). The CDR3 covers 13 residues. The ends were cut back, 5 bases at V and 2 bases at J, with 7 bases in the middle. The CDR3 DNA is TGTGCCAGCAGTGAGGTTGGCAATCAGCCCCAGCATTTT. This gives the protein CASSEVGNQPQHF.

This chain uses TRBV5-1 with TRBJ2-2; TRBD2 is a possible D gene (5 bases). The ends were cut back, 3 bases at V and 6 bases at J, with 18 bases in the middle. Germline CDR1 reads SGHRS; CDR2 reads YFSETQ. This CDR3 comprises 16 residues. This CDR3 reads CASSSGVDFRSGELFF. CDR3 nucleotide sequence: TGCGCCAGCAGCTCCGGGGTCGATTTTCGCTCCGGGGAGCTGTTTTTT.

This clone is a singleton in its sample. V usage is TRBV29-1 and J usage is TRBJ1-1, with D possibly TRBD1 on 5 matching bases. In germline, CDR1 is SQVTM, CDR2 ANQGSEA. The CDR3 has 12 amino acids. Trimming stripped 4 bases from V and 1 base from J, with 7 bases between. CDR3 DNA: TGCAGCGTTGGACAGAGGAACACTGAAGCTTTCTTT. Translation gives CSVGQRNTEAFF.

The DNA of the CDR3 is TGTGCCATCGCGACAGGGCGCTATGGCTACACCTTC. Amino acid sequence: CAIATGRYGYTF. This chain links TRBV28 with TRBJ1-2, with 7 bases lining up with TRBD1. CDR3 length equals 12 residues. Germline trimming cut 10 bases from V and 4 bases from J; bases unmatched to any gene: 6. Germline assignment: CDR1 MDHEN and CDR2 SYDVKM.

The chain carries TRBV15 and TRBJ1-2, with D perhaps TRBD1 (5 bases). CDR3 size: 14 residues. CDR1 is LNHNV, CDR2 YYDKDF, per germline (reference sequence). V dropped 1 base and J dropped 7 bases, with 13 bases sitting between them. CDR3 DNA: TGTGCCACCAGCAGAGTGTCTAGGGGTGGTGGCTACACCTTC. It specifies CATSRVSRGGGYTF.

The chain recombines TRBV28 with TRBJ2-6; possibly TRBD2 for D (5 bases). The CDR3 is 17 amino acids. Between the trimmed V and J ends, which lost 8 bases and 0 bases, there was a span of 17 bases. Germline CDR1 reads MDHEN; CDR2 reads SYDVKM. CDR3 residues: CASFTGLFHSGANVLTF. CDR3 sequence (DNA): TGTGCCAGCTTCACTGGACTTTTCCACTCTGGGGCCAACGTCCTGACTTTC.

The chain links TRBV6-6 to TRBJ1-6; D unresolved. The CDR3 is made up of 14 amino acids. V was cut by 8 bases and J by 4 bases, with 12 bases left in between. Looked up from germline, CDR1 is MNHNY and CDR2 is SVGAGI (reference sequence). The CDR3 DNA reads as TGTGCCAGCTACCCCACACCTTATAATTCACCCCTCCACTTT. It is translated as CASYPTPYNSPLHF.

V is TRBV6-5 and J is TRBJ2-7; possible D gene TRBD2, 5 bases. This CDR3 spans 15 amino acids. Between the trimmed V and J ends, which lost 7 bases and 2 bases, there was a span of 18 bases. Germline CDR1 reads MNHEY; CDR2 reads SVGAGI. CDR3 region: CASIPTGNPPYEQYF. CDR3 bases: TGTGCCAGCATCCCAACGGGGAACCCTCCCTACGAGCAGTACTTC.

The chain combines TRBV25-1 with TRBJ1-5, with a possible D match to TRBD1 (6 bases). Trimming pared 2 bases from V and 4 bases from J, leaving 12 bases between. Germline lookup yields CDR1 MGHDK and CDR2 SYGVNS. CDR3 length: 15 residues. DNA for the CDR3: TGTGCCAGCAGTGAAGGGACATCATCAAATCAGCCCCAGCATTTT. This codes for CASSEGTSSNQPQHF.

The rearrangement links TRBV2 to TRBJ1-2; 12 bases align to TRBD1. The CDR3 has 14 residues. CDR1 and CDR2 from the germline V gene are SNHLY and FYNNEI. The V gene end was trimmed by 9 bases and the J gene end by 4 bases; junction bases not matched to a gene: 6. In DNA form, the CDR3 reads TGTGCCAGTAGGGACAGGGGGCTGTCCTATGGCTACACCTTC. It is translated as CASRDRGLSYGYTF.

The chain uses TRBV24-1 and TRBJ1-5; 7 bases agree with TRBD1. Losses at the gene ends were 3 bases for V and 9 bases for J; bases not matched to a gene: 16. The CDR3 runs 17 residues. Germline V lookup: CDR1 KGHDR, CDR2 SFDVKD. Written as DNA, the CDR3 is TGTGCCACCAGTGATGGGGACAGTCCAATTCGCCCCCGGCCCCAGCATTTT. Its protein is CATSDGDSPIRPRPQHF.

V gene TRBV28 combines with J gene TRBJ2-5, with 7 nucleotides matching TRBD1. Germline CDR1 reads MDHEN; CDR2 reads SYDVKM. Trimming cost V 6 bases and J 1 base; bases outside gene matches: 5. The CDR3 contains 14 residues. The DNA for the CDR3 is TGTGCCAGCAGCCCTGACAGGGTCCAAGAGACCCAGTACTTC. Translation: CASSPDRVQETQYF.

The chain couples TRBV10-3 to TRBJ2-7; 9 positions match TRBD1. V lost 5 bases, J lost 4 bases, and 6 bases stayed unmatched. CDR1 and CDR2 from the germline V gene are ENHRY and SYGVKD. The length of the CDR3 is 14 residues. This CDR3 reads CAISRPGTGYEQYF. The CDR3 DNA sequence: TGTGCCATCAGTCGTCCCGGGACAGGGTACGAGCAGTACTTC.

V and J are TRBV7-3 and TRBJ2-1, with 11 bases aligning to TRBD2. The J segment lost 9 bases and the V segment lost 1 base, leaving 2 bases of the junction unmatched. The CDR3 is 14 residues long. In germline, CDR1 is SGHTA, CDR2 FQGTGA. The CDR3 nucleotides are TGTGCCAGCAGCTTAAGTCTAGCGGGAGGTGAGCAGTTCTTC. Encoded protein: CASSLSLAGGEQFF.

This clone came up a few times. The genes are TRBV9 and TRBJ1-6; D unresolved. Between the trimmed V and J ends, which lost 1 base and 7 bases, there was a span of 6 bases. The CDR3 is 13 residues long. CDR1 SGDLS and CDR2 YYNGEE come from the germline V gene. The DNA of the CDR3 is TGTGCCAGCAGCGTATACCAGAATTCACCCCTCCACTTT. Translation: CASSVYQNSPLHF.

V gene TRBV25-1 combines with J gene TRBJ1-4; 7 nucleotides match TRBD1. The CDR3 contains 14 residues. The germline V gene encodes CDR1 MGHDK and CDR2 SYGVNS. The ends lost 5 bases at V and 3 bases at J; junction bases unmatched: 3. The DNA for the CDR3 is TGTGCCAGCAGTTCACAGGGGCCTAATGAAAAACTGTTTTTT. Its protein is CASSSQGPNEKLFF.

The rearrangement joins TRBV28 to TRBJ1-5; 8 bases are shared with TRBD1. CDR1 is MDHEN and CDR2 is SYDVKM in the germline V gene. This CDR3 is 14 amino acids long. The junction had 7 bases not matched to a gene; V was cut back by 6 bases and J by 6 bases. Here the CDR3 reads CASRRTGRTQPQHF. CDR3 sequence (DNA): TGTGCCAGCAGACGGACAGGGAGGACTCAGCCCCAGCATTTT.

The chain uses TRBV3-1 (or the pseudogene TRBV3-2) and TRBJ1-2; 9 bases line up with TRBD1. Per the germline V gene, CDR1 is LGHDT and CDR2 is YNNKEL (reference sequence). The CDR3 contains 15 residues. The V and J ends lost 1 base and 9 bases, in that order; junction bases with no gene match: 9. CDR3 nucleotide sequence: TGTGCCAGCAGCCAAGGTGCGACAGGGGGTCAGAGCTACACCTTC. Its protein is CASSQGATGGQSYTF.

V usage is TRBV7-9 and J usage is TRBJ1-2; 9 bases line up with TRBD1. The junction had 6 bases not matched to a gene; V was cut back by 3 bases and J by 4 bases. The V gene's germline CDR1 is SEHNR and CDR2 FQNEAQ (reference sequence). This CDR3 region has 15 residues. CDR3 sequence: CASSLGQGLGYGYTF. The CDR3 DNA sequence: TGTGCCAGCAGCTTGGGACAGGGTTTAGGCTATGGCTACACCTTC.